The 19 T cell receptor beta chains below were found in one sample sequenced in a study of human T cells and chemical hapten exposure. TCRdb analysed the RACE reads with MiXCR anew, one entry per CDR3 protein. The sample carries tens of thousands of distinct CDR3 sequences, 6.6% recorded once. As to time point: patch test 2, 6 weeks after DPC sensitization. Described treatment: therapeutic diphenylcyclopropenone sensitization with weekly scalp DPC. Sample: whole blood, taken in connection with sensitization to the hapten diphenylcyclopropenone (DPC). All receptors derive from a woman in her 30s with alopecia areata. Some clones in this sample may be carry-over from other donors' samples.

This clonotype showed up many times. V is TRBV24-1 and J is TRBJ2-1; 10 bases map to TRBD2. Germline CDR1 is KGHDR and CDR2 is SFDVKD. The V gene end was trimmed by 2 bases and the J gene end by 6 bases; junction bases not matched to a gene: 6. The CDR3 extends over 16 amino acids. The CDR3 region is CATSDSSGGASNEQFF. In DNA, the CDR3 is TGTGCCACCAGTGATTCGAGCGGGGGGGCATCCAATGAGCAGTTCTTC.

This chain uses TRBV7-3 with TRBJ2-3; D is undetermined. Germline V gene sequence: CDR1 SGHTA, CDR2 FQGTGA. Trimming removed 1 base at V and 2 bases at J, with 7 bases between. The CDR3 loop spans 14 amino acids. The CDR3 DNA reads TGTGCCAGCAGCTTAAACCGGAACACAGATACGCAGTATTTT. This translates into CASSLNRNTDTQYF.

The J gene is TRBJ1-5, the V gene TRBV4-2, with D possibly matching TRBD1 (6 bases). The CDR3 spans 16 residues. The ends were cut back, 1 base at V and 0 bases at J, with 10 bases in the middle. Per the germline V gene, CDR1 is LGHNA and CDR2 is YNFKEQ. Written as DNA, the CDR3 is TGTGCCAGCAGCCAAGTGAGCAGGGGTAGCAATCAGCCCCAGCATTTT. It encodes CASSQVSRGSNQPQHF.

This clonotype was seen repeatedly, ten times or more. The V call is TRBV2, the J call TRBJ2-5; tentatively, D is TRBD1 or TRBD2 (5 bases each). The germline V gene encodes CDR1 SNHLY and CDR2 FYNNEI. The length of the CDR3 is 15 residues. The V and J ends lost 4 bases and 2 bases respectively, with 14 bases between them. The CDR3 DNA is TGTGCCAGCAGTGTATCGGGACGGAGTCAAGAGACCCAGTACTTC. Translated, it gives CASSVSGRSQETQYF.

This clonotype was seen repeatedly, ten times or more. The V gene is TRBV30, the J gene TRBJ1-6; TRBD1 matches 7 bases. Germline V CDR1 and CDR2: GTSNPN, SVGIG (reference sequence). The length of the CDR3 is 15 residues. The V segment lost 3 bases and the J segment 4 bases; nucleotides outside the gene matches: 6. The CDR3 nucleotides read TGTGCCTGGAGGGACGGACAGGTGTATAATTCACCCCTCCACTTT. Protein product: CAWRDGQVYNSPLHF. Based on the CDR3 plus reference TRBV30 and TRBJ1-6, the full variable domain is SQTIHQWPATLVQPVGSPLSLECTVEGTSNPNLYWYRQAAGRGLQLLFYSVGIGQISSEVPQNLSASRPQDRQFILSSKKLLLSDSGFYLCAWRDGQVYNSPLHFGNGTRLTVT.

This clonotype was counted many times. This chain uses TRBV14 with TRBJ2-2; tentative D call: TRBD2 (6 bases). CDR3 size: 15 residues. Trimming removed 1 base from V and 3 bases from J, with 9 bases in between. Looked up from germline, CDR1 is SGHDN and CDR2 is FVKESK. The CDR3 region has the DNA TGTGCCAGCAGCCAAGTCGGGGACTACACCGGGGAGCTGTTTTTT. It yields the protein CASSQVGDYTGELFF.

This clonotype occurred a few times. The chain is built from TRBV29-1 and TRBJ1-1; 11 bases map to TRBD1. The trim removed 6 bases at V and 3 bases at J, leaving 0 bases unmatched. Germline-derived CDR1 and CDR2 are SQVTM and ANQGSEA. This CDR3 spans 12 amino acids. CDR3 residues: CSVGQGDTEAFF. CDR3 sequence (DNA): TGCAGCGTGGGACAGGGGGACACTGAAGCTTTCTTT.

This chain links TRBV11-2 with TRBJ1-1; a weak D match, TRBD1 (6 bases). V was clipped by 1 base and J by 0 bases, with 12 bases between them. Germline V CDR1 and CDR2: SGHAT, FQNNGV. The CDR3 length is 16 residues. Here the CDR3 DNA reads TGTGCCAGCAGCTTAGGCTCAGGGGAGATGAACACTGAAGCTTTCTTT. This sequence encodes CASSLGSGEMNTEAFF.

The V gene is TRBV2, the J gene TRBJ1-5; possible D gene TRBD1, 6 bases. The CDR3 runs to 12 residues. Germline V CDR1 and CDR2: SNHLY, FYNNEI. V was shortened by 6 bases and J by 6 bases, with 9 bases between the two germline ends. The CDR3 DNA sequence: TGTGCCAGCAGCGAACAGGGTCAGCCCCAGCATTTT. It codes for CASSEQGQPQHF.

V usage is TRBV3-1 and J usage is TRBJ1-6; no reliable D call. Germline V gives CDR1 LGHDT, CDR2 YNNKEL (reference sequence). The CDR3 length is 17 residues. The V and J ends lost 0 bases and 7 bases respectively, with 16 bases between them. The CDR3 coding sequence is TGTGCCAGCAGCCAAGAACTACTCGGGAGTCCAAATTCACCCCTCCACTTT. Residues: CASSQELLGSPNSPLHF.

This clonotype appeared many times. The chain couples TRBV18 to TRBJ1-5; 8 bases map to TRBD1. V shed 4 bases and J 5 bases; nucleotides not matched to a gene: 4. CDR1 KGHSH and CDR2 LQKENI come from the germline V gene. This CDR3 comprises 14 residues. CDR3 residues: CASSRGTGDQPQHF. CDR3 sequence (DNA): TGTGCCAGCTCACGAGGGACAGGAGATCAGCCCCAGCATTTT.

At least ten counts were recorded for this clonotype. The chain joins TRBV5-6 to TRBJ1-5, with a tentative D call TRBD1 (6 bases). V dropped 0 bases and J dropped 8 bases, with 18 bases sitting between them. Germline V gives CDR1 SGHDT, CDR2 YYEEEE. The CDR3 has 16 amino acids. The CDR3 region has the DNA TGTGCCAGCAGCTTGGGAGGGGGGACCCTAAAGGAGCCCCAGCATTTT. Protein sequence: CASSLGGGTLKEPQHF.

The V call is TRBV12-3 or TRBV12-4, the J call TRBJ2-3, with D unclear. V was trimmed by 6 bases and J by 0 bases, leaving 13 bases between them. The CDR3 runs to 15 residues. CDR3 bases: TGTGCCAGCAGAATACACGGGCGGAGCACAGATACGCAGTATTTT. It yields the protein CASRIHGRSTDTQYF.

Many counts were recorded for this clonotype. CDR3 residues: CASSLDWGRHEQFF. CDR3 in DNA: TGTGCCAGCAGTTTAGATTGGGGGCGGCATGAGCAGTTCTTC. This chain joins TRBV12-3 or TRBV12-4 and TRBJ2-1, with D perhaps matching TRBD1 (6 bases). With 1 base removed from V and 8 bases from J, the gap between germline ends came to 12 bases. This CDR3 has 14 amino acids.

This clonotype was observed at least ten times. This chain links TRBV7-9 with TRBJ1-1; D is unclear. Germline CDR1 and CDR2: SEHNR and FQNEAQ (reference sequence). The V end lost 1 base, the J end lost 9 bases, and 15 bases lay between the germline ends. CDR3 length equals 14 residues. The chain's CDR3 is CASSLVTADAKAFF. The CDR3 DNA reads TGTGCCAGCAGCTTAGTGACGGCAGATGCAAAAGCTTTCTTT.

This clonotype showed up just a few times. The CDR3 nucleotides are TGTGCCAGCAGCTTAGTGTACAGGGCGAACACTGAAGCTTTCTTT. It encodes CASSLVYRANTEAFF. The rearrangement links TRBV7-9 to TRBJ1-1; weak D call: TRBD1 (6 bases). The CDR3 totals 15 residues. V was shortened by 1 base and J by 1 base, with 10 bases between the two germline ends. The germline gives CDR1 SEHNR, CDR2 FQNEAQ (reference sequence).

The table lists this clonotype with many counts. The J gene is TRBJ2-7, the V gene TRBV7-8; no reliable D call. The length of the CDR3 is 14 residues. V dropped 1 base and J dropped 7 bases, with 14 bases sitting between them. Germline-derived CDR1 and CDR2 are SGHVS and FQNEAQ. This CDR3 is CASSLVSQFLEQYF. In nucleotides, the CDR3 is TGTGCCAGCAGCTTAGTGTCACAGTTTCTTGAGCAGTACTTC.

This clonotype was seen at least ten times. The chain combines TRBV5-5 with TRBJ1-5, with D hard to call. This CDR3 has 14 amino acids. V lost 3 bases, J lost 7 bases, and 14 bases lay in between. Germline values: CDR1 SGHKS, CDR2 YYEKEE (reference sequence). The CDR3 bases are TGTGCCAGCAGCTCCAACAGCCCTCAGCAGCCCCAGCATTTT. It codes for CASSSNSPQQPQHF.

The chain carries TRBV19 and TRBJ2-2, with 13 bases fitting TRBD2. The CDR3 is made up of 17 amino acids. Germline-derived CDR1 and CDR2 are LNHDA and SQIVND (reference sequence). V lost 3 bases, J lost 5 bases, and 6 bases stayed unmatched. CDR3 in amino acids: CASSISLAGGRTGELFF. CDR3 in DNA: TGTGCCAGTAGTATTTCACTAGCGGGGGGGAGAACCGGGGAGCTGTTTTTT.